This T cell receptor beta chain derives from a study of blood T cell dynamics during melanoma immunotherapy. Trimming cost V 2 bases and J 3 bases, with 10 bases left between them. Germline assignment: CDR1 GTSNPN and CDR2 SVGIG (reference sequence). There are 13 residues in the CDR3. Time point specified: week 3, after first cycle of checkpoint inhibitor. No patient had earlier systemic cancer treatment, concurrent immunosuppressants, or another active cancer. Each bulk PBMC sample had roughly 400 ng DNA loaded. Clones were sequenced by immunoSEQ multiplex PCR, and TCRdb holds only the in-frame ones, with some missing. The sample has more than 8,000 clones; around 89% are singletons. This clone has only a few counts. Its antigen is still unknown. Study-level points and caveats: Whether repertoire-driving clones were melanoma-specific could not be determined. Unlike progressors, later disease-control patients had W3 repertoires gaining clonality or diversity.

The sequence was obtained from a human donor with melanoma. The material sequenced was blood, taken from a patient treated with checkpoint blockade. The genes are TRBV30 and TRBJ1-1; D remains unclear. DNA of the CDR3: TGTGCCTGGAGTCCGCTCTACGACACTGAAGCTTTCTTT. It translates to CAWSPLYDTEAFF. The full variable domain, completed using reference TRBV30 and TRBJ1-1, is SQTIHQWPATLVQPVGSPLSLECTVEGTSNPNLYWYRQAAGRGLQLLFYSVGIGQISSEVPQNLSASRPQDRQFILSSKKLLLSDSGFYLCAWSPLYDTEAFFGQGTRLTVV.